The 12 T cell receptor beta chains reported below all come from one sample, sequenced in a study of early T cells in non-severe SARS-CoV-2 infection. TCRdb passed the 5' RACE reads through MiXCR, listing each CDR3 protein once. In the table there are around 63,000 distinct CDR3 sequences, over 10% of which are singletons. The sample was whole blood. The receptors shown here come from an adult who was a healthcare worker with PCR-confirmed SARS-CoV-2 infection or an uninfected control (not recorded which).

By sample fraction, this clonotype is medium-sized. The V call is TRBV20-1, the J call TRBJ2-1, with 7 positions matching TRBD2. The V gene end was trimmed by 6 bases and the J gene end by 5 bases; junction bases not matched to a gene: 16. The CDR3 has 16 residues. The germline V gene encodes CDR1 DFQATT and CDR2 SNEGSKA (reference sequence). The CDR3 region is CSADPGAGMTNNEQFF. The CDR3 nucleotides read TGCAGTGCCGACCCAGGAGCGGGGATGACCAACAATGAGCAGTTCTTC.

This clonotype showed up many times. V is TRBV10-3 and J is TRBJ1-4; weak D call: TRBD1 (5 bases). Germline V gene data show CDR1 as ENHRY and CDR2 as SYGVKD. This CDR3 has 14 amino acids. Trimming took off 6 bases at V and 5 bases at J, with 13 bases between the two ends. The DNA of the CDR3 is TGTGCCATCAGGGATCCGGGACGAAATGAAAAACTGTTTTTT. Its protein product is CAIRDPGRNEKLFF.

The rearrangement links TRBV27 to TRBJ2-5; D gene uncertain. CDR1 and CDR2 (germline): MNHEY, SMNVEV (reference sequence). Trimming took 5 bases from V and 1 from J, leaving 11 bases between them. This CDR3 has 14 residues. The CDR3 nucleotides read TGTGCCAGCAGTAATGGACGGCTCCAAGAGACCCAGTACTTC. It is translated as CASSNGRLQETQYF.

This clonotype was counted ten times or more. The chain joins TRBV18 to TRBJ2-2, with a tentative D call TRBD1 (6 bases). Germline CDR1 KGHSH, CDR2 LQKENI. The CDR3 is 15 residues long. V gave up 0 bases and J gave up 1 base, with 6 bases separating them. The CDR3 loop reads CASSPPRGNTGELFF. The CDR3 DNA is TGTGCCAGCTCACCACCCAGGGGGAACACCGGGGAGCTGTTTTTT.

This rearrangement joins TRBV28 to TRBJ2-5; 8 bases line up with TRBD1. The CDR3 consists of 15 residues. Losses at the gene ends were 7 bases for V and 0 bases for J; bases not matched to a gene: 7. Germline CDR1 is MDHEN and CDR2 is SYDVKM. The CDR3 loop is CASITSTGDQETQYF. Written as DNA, the CDR3 is TGTGCCAGCATTACCTCGACAGGGGACCAAGAGACCCAGTACTTC.

This clonotype turned up a few times. This chain connects TRBV7-9 to TRBJ2-7; D perhaps matches TRBD1 (6 bases). Between the trimmed V and J ends, which lost 8 bases and 3 bases, there was a span of 17 bases. CDR1 SEHNR and CDR2 FQNEAQ come from the germline V gene (reference sequence). The CDR3 runs to 14 residues. CDR3 region: CASAEPGQFYEQYF. CDR3 DNA sequence: TGTGCCAGCGCCGAGCCCGGACAGTTCTACGAGCAGTACTTC. The full variable domain, rest sourced from reference TRBV7-9 and TRBJ2-7, is DTGVSQNPRHKITKRGQNVTFRCDPISEHNRLYWYRQTLGQGPEFLTYFQNEAQLEKSRLLSDRFSAERPKGSFSTLEIQRTEQGDSAMYLCASAEPGQFYEQYFGPGTRLTVT.

Only a few counts were recorded for this clonotype. The chain links TRBV10-3 to TRBJ2-7; D remains ambiguous. There are 12 residues in the CDR3. CDR1 is ENHRY, CDR2 SYGVKD, per germline. V gave up 0 bases and J gave up 7 bases, with 7 bases separating them. The CDR3 DNA is TGTGCCATCAGTGAGTCTGGAGCTGAGCAGTACTTC. Amino acid sequence: CAISESGAEQYF.

Only a few counts were recorded for this clonotype. Relative to the germline gene, one junction end is altered; a read error may explain this. The chain uses TRBV29-1 and TRBJ2-5, with a possible D match to TRBD1 (5 bases). This CDR3 has 13 residues. Germline loops: CDR1 SQVTM, CDR2 ANQGSEA. The CDR3: CSVDSKSGKGQDF. For the CDR3, the DNA is TGCAGCGTTGACTCCAAGTCAGGGAAGGGGCAGGACTTC.

This clonotype was detected many times. The chain has TRBV6-5 and TRBJ2-7; 8 bases are a match to TRBD1. CDR3 length equals 15 residues. V dropped 5 bases and J dropped 4; count of bases not matched to a gene: 10. Germline CDR1 MNHEY, CDR2 SVGAGI. CDR3 DNA sequence: TGTGCCAGCAGTCCCGGACAGGGTGGCTGGTACGAGCAGTACTTC. The encoded protein is CASSPGQGGWYEQYF.

This clonotype was seen a few times. The rearrangement uses TRBV10-3 and TRBJ2-1; D may be TRBD1 or TRBD2 (7 bases each). Looked up from germline, CDR1 is ENHRY and CDR2 is SYGVKD. The ends were cut back, 0 bases at V and 9 bases at J, with 15 bases in the middle. The CDR3 totals 15 residues. This CDR3 is CAISESNREGAEQFF. In nucleotides, the CDR3 is TGTGCCATCAGTGAGTCGAACAGGGAGGGGGCTGAGCAGTTCTTC.

This clonotype was recorded a few times. This rearrangement joins TRBV29-1 to TRBJ1-1, with TRBD1 matching over 8 bases. The J segment lost 8 bases and the V segment lost 7 bases, leaving 3 bases of the junction unmatched. This CDR3 is built from 10 residues. Germline V lookup: CDR1 SQVTM, CDR2 ANQGSEA. CDR3 DNA sequence: TGCAGCGCGGGGACAGGAGAAGCTTTCTTT. Translated: CSAGTGEAFF. Variable domain in full (rest from reference TRBV29-1 and TRBJ1-1): SAVISQKPSRDICQRGTSLTIQCQVDSQVTMMFWYRQQPGQSLTLIATANQGSEATYESGFVIDKFPISRPNLTFSTLTVSNMSPEDSSIYLCSAGTGEAFFGQGTRLTVV.

This clonotype was seen ten or more times. The V call is TRBV20-1, the J call TRBJ1-1; D might be TRBD1 (6 bases). The CDR3 is 13 amino acids. Germline V CDR1 and CDR2: DFQATT, SNEGSKA (reference sequence). V lost 3 bases, J lost 0 bases, and 8 bases lay in between. CDR3: CSASRGLNTEAFF. DNA of the CDR3: TGCAGTGCTAGCAGGGGCTTGAACACTGAAGCTTTCTTT.